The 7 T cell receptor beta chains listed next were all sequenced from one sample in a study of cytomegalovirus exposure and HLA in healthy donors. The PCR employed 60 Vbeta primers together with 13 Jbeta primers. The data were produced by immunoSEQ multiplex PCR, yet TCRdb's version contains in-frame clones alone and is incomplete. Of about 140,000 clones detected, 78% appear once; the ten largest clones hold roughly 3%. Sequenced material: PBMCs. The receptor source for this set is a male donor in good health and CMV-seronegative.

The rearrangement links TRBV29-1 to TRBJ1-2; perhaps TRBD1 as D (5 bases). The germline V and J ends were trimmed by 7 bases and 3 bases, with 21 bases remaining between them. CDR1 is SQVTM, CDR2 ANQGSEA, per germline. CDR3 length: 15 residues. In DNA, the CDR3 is TGCAGCGCAGATCTAGGGGAGGGAAAAGACTATGGCTACACCTTC. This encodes CSADLGEGKDYGYTF.

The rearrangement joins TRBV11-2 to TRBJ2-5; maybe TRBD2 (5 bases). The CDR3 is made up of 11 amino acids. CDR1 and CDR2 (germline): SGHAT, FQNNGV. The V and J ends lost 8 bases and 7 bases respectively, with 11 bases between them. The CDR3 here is CASGGSGTQYF. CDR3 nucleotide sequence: TGTGCCAGCGGCGGGTCGGGGACCCAGTACTTC.

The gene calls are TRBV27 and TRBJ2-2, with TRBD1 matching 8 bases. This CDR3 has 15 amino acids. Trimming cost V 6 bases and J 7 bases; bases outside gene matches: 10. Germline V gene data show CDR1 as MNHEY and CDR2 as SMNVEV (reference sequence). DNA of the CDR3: TGTGCCAGCAGACCCACAGGGGGTTTGGACGGGGAGCTGTTTTTT. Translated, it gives CASRPTGGLDGELFF.

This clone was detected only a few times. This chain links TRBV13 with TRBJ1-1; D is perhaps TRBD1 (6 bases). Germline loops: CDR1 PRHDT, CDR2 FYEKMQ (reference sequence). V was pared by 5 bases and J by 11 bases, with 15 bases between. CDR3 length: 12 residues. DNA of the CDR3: TGTGCCAGCAGCCTGCGGGGGGCCCTGGCTTTCTTT. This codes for CASSLRGALAFF.

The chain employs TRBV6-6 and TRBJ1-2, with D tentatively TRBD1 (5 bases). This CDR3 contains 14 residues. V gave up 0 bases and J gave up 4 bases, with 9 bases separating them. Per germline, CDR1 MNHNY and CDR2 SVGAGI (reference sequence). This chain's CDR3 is CASSYSDSTYGYTF. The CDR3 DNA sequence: TGTGCCAGCAGTTACTCTGACAGTACCTATGGCTACACCTTC.

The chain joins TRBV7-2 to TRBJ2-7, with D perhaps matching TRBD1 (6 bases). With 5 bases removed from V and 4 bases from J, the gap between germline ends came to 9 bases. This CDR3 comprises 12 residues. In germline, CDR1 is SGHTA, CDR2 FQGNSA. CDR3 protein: CASSQDSYEQYF. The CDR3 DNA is TGTGCCAGCAGCCAGGACAGTTACGAGCAGTACTTC. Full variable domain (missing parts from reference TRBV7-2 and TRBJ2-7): GAGVSQSPSNKVTEKGKDVELRCDPISGHTALYWYRQSLGQGLEFLIYFQGNSAPDKSGLPSDRFSAERTGGSVSTLTIQRTQQEDSAVYLCASSQDSYEQYFGPGTRLTVT.

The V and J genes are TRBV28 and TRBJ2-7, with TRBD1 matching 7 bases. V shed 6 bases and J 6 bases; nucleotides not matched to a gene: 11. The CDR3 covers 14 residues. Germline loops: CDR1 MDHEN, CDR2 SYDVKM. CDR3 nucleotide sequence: TGTGCCAGCAGCCCCGCGACAGGGTGGCCCGAGCAGTACTTC. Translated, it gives CASSPATGWPEQYF.